The 28 T cell receptor beta chains presented below share a single source sample, sequenced in a study of CD8 T cells in Susac syndrome. When the RNA was reverse transcribed, random hexamers were used with an input of 0.5 to 1 ug. Each CDR3 protein is one row after TCRdb ran MiXCR on the immunoSEQ multiplex PCR reads. The profile shows fewer than 200,000 distinct CDR3 sequences, about 95% of them singletons. The sequencing input was CD4+ T cells from PBMCs. These receptors were taken from a human donor in good health.

The J gene is TRBJ2-7, the V gene TRBV5-4, with a tentative D call TRBD2 (7 bases). The CDR3 is 15 amino acids. Germline assignment: CDR1 SGHNT and CDR2 YYREEE (reference sequence). V dropped 5 bases and J dropped 5 bases, with 20 bases sitting between them. For the CDR3, the DNA is TGTGCCAGCAGTTTCCAGGGAGGGAGGGGGAACGAGCAGTACTTC. Translated, it gives CASSFQGGRGNEQYF. Full variable domain (rest looked up from reference TRBV5-4 and TRBJ2-7): ETGVTQSPTHLIKTRGQQVTLRCSSQSGHNTVSWYQQALGQGPQFIFQYYREEENGRGNFPPRFSGLQFPNYSSELNVNALELDDSALYLCASSFQGGRGNEQYFGPGTRLTVT.

J is TRBJ2-7 and V is TRBV29-1; 7 bases agree with TRBD2. Looked up from germline, CDR1 is SQVTM and CDR2 is ANQGSEA. The trim removed 3 bases at V and 3 bases at J, leaving 5 bases unmatched. The CDR3 spans 13 residues. The CDR3: CSVEGEGLYEQYF. The CDR3 DNA is TGCAGCGTTGAGGGGGAGGGACTCTACGAGCAGTACTTC.

In this sample, this clonotype turned up once. The chain links TRBV7-8 to TRBJ2-2; 8 nucleotides match TRBD2. CDR1 and CDR2 (germline): SGHVS, FQNEAQ. After removal of 5 bases from V and 1 base from J, the junction contained 3 bases not matched to a gene. The CDR3 loop spans 15 amino acids. The CDR3 DNA follows: TGTGCCAGCAGCACACTAGCGGAGAACACCGGGGAGCTGTTTTTT. Translating it yields CASSTLAENTGELFF. Full variable domain (missing parts from reference TRBV7-8 and TRBJ2-2): GAGVSQSPRYKVAKRGQDVALRCDPISGHVSLFWYQQALGQGPEFLTYFQNEAQLDKSGLPSDRFFAERPEGSVSTLKIQRTQQEDSAVYLCASSTLAENTGELFFGEGSRLTVL.

The V gene is TRBV6-5, the J gene TRBJ1-3; unclear D gene. The V end was cut by 8 bases, the J end by 3 bases, with 11 bases between. The germline V gene encodes CDR1 MNHEY and CDR2 SVGAGI. The length of the CDR3 is 13 residues. The CDR3 bases are TGTGCCAGCCGGTGGAGTAGTGGAAACACCATATATTTT. This codes for CASRWSSGNTIYF.

The chain has TRBV5-6 and TRBJ2-7, with D perhaps TRBD2 (6 bases). From germline, CDR1 is SGHDT and CDR2 YYEEEE. The CDR3 length is 15 residues. V was clipped by 4 bases and J by 2 bases, with 16 bases between them. CDR3 sequence reads: CASSAEGRMTYEQYF. The CDR3 bases are TGTGCCAGCAGCGCGGAGGGACGGATGACCTACGAGCAGTACTTC. Drawing the rest from reference TRBV5-6 and TRBJ2-7, the complete variable domain is DAGVTQSPTHLIKTRGQQVTLRCSPKSGHDTVSWYQQALGQGPQFIFQYYEEEERQRGNFPDRFSGHQFPNYSSELNVNALLLGDSALYLCASSAEGRMTYEQYFGPGTRLTVT.

CDR3: CSAEERGQGNEKLFF. For the CDR3, the DNA is TGCAGCGCAGAGGAGCGGGGACAGGGCAATGAAAAACTGTTTTTT. The V gene is TRBV29-1, the J gene TRBJ1-4; TRBD1 agrees at 9 bases. CDR3 length: 15 amino acids. Germline values: CDR1 SQVTM, CDR2 ANQGSEA. V was pared by 7 bases and J by 5 bases, with 11 bases of the junction left unmatched.

Only a few counts were recorded for this clonotype. The CDR3 is CSARGGGGQYF. CDR3 in DNA: TGCAGTGCTAGAGGTGGGGGAGGGCAGTACTTC. The chain joins TRBV20-1 to TRBJ2-7, with D perhaps matching TRBD2 (6 bases). Looked up from germline, CDR1 is DFQATT and CDR2 is SNEGSKA (reference sequence). The CDR3 runs 11 residues. Trimming left V 1 base short and J 9 bases short, with 10 bases between.

The chain is built from TRBV25-1 and TRBJ1-5, with D unclear. The germline V and J ends were trimmed by 2 bases and 2 bases, with 13 bases remaining between them. From germline, CDR1 is MGHDK and CDR2 SYGVNS. CDR3 length equals 16 residues. Here the CDR3 DNA reads TGTGCCAGCAGTGAAACTACGACGAGGGGCAATCAGCCCCAGCATTTT. Its protein product is CASSETTTRGNQPQHF.

The chain employs TRBV4-3 and TRBJ2-1, with a possible D match to TRBD2 (5 bases). With 3 bases removed from V and 13 bases from J, the gap between germline ends came to 16 bases. This CDR3 has 13 amino acids. CDR1 is LGHNA, CDR2 YSLEER, per germline. The CDR3 is CASSQEIRRSQFF. The DNA for the CDR3 is TGCGCCAGCAGCCAGGAAATTCGGAGGTCTCAGTTCTTC.

This chain links TRBV12-3 or TRBV12-4 with TRBJ1-4; D gene unclear. The CDR3 consists of 14 residues. V was pared by 3 bases and J by 4 bases, with 9 bases between. CDR3 nucleotide sequence: TGTGCCAGCAGTTTCCGGAACCGTAATGAAAAACTGTTTTTT. Its translation: CASSFRNRNEKLFF.

The chain carries TRBV30 and TRBJ2-1, with D tentatively TRBD1 (5 bases). The germline V gene has CDR1 GTSNPN and CDR2 SVGIG (reference sequence). This CDR3 is built from 15 residues. The ends were cut back, 1 base at V and 4 bases at J, with 14 bases in the middle. CDR3 nucleotide sequence: TGTGCCTGGAGTGCATGGGGCAGGGATTACAATGAGCAGTTCTTC. Translation: CAWSAWGRDYNEQFF.

J is TRBJ2-7 and V is TRBV7-9; perhaps TRBD1 as D (6 bases). The germline V and J ends were trimmed by 2 bases and 3 bases, with 23 bases remaining between them. The CDR3 contains 18 residues. Germline V gives CDR1 SEHNR, CDR2 FQNEAQ (reference sequence). CDR3 residues: CASSLIIRRRQGLYEQYF. The DNA for the CDR3 is TGTGCCAGCAGCTTAATAATCCGGCGGAGGCAGGGGCTCTACGAGCAGTACTTC.

The chain carries TRBV7-9 and TRBJ2-5; 7 bases are shared with TRBD2. From germline, CDR1 is SEHNR and CDR2 FQNEAQ (reference sequence). The CDR3 loop spans 14 amino acids. V trimming: 5 bases; J trimming: 4 bases; junction bases outside the gene matches: 7. CDR3 protein: CASSILAAGETQYF. CDR3 DNA: TGTGCCAGCAGCATTCTAGCGGCGGGAGAGACCCAGTACTTC.

This clonotype showed up just once. J is TRBJ2-1 and V is TRBV5-4; D is uncertain. The CDR3 contains 15 residues. The V end was cut by 4 bases, the J end by 0 bases, with 11 bases between. CDR1 SGHNT and CDR2 YYREEE come from the germline V gene (reference sequence). The CDR3 spells CASSEDQSSYNEQFF. The CDR3 bases are TGTGCCAGCAGCGAGGATCAGAGCTCCTACAATGAGCAGTTCTTC. Filled out from reference TRBV5-4 and TRBJ2-1, the complete variable domain reads ETGVTQSPTHLIKTRGQQVTLRCSSQSGHNTVSWYQQALGQGPQFIFQYYREEENGRGNFPPRFSGLQFPNYSSELNVNALELDDSALYLCASSEDQSSYNEQFFGPGTRLTVL.

The rearrangement links TRBV5-1 to TRBJ2-4; TRBD2 might be the D (5 bases). V shed 4 bases and J shed 8 bases, with 16 bases lying between them. This CDR3 comprises 14 residues. CDR1 and CDR2 (germline): SGHRS, YFSETQ. CDR3 DNA sequence: TGCGCCAGCAGCGCCAGAGCGGAGGTAGACATTCAGTACTTC. This translates into CASSARAEVDIQYF.

The V gene is TRBV20-1, the J gene TRBJ2-7, with 9 bases aligning to TRBD1. Losses at the gene ends were 8 bases for V and 4 bases for J; bases not matched to a gene: 18. CDR1 and CDR2 from the germline V gene are DFQATT and SNEGSKA (reference sequence). The CDR3 loop spans 16 amino acids. CDR3 sequence reads: CSPARPTGTGQYEQYF. The CDR3 DNA sequence: TGCAGTCCAGCTAGACCCACCGGGACAGGGCAATACGAGCAGTACTTC.

The chain uses TRBV12-3 or TRBV12-4 and TRBJ2-7; D may be TRBD2 (5 bases). The CDR3 is 15 amino acids. V was shortened by 8 bases and J by 0 bases, with 17 bases between the two germline ends. This CDR3 reads CASLAFGKPSYEQYF. The CDR3 DNA is TGTGCCAGCCTTGCCTTCGGGAAGCCCTCCTACGAGCAGTACTTC.

This chain joins TRBV20-1 and TRBJ1-1; D possibly corresponds to TRBD1 (5 bases). This CDR3 comprises 13 residues. Germline CDR1 reads DFQATT; CDR2 reads SNEGSKA (reference sequence). The V end was cut by 5 bases, the J end by 3 bases, with 13 bases between. CDR3 nucleotides: TGCAGTGCTGCTCCCGGGGGGGACACTGAAGCTTTCTTT. The encoded protein is CSAAPGGDTEAFF.

The chain employs TRBV20-1 and TRBJ2-1; 9 nucleotides match TRBD2. Germline V gene lookup returns CDR1 DFQATT and CDR2 SNEGSKA (reference sequence). This CDR3 region has 13 residues. Trimming cost V 7 bases and J 4 bases; bases outside gene matches: 5. The CDR3 sequence: CSVPLAGYNEQFF. The CDR3 nucleotides are TGCAGTGTCCCTCTAGCGGGATACAATGAGCAGTTCTTC.

The V and J genes are TRBV29-1 and TRBJ2-1; 12 bases match TRBD2. The V gene's germline CDR1 is SQVTM and CDR2 ANQGSEA. The CDR3 is 15 amino acids. V shed 0 bases, J shed 10 bases, and the junction held 7 bases outside the gene matches. DNA of the CDR3: TGCAGCGTTGAAGACCTAGCGGGAGGGCCTTGGGAGCAGTTCTTC. Protein: CSVEDLAGGPWEQFF.

The sample holds a few counts of this clonotype. The chain links TRBV30 to TRBJ2-1; D ambiguous. V lost 0 bases and J lost 8, with 5 bases in between. The CDR3 is made up of 11 amino acids. Germline values: CDR1 GTSNPN, CDR2 SVGIG (reference sequence). CDR3: CAWSVRDEQFF. In DNA, the CDR3 is TGTGCCTGGAGTGTACGGGATGAGCAGTTCTTC.

This clonotype was detected only once. The chain employs TRBV12-3 or TRBV12-4 and TRBJ2-6, with D unresolved. The ends were cut back, 2 bases at V and 0 bases at J, with 11 bases in the middle. The CDR3 covers 17 residues. The CDR3, as DNA: TGTGCCAGCAGTTTATTGGCAGATCTCTCTGGGGCCAACGTCCTGACTTTC. Its protein product is CASSLLADLSGANVLTF.

The genes are TRBV12-5 and TRBJ2-1, with no clear D. Germline V gene sequence: CDR1 LGHNT, CDR2 FRNRAP. V was pared by 3 bases and J by 6 bases, with 12 bases between. This CDR3 contains 14 residues. Here the CDR3 DNA reads TGTGCTAGTGGTTTCCTGCCAGGATCCAATGAGCAGTTCTTC. This gives the protein CASGFLPGSNEQFF.

The chain carries TRBV7-2 and TRBJ2-4, with D perhaps matching TRBD1 or TRBD2 (5 bases each). The germline gives CDR1 SGHTA, CDR2 FQGNSA. The CDR3 sequence is 13 residues long. V shed 5 bases and J shed 9 bases, with 14 bases lying between them. The CDR3 DNA sequence: TGTGCCAGCAGCCCAGGGACGGAGAGCATTCAGTACTTC. Encoded protein: CASSPGTESIQYF.

The chain employs TRBV5-1 and TRBJ1-1, with TRBD1 matching 7 bases. The CDR3 length is 15 residues. V lost 4 bases, J lost 4 bases, and 10 bases stayed unmatched. The germline CDR1 and CDR2 sequences are SGHRS and YFSETQ. CDR3 amino acids: CASSPGGGEGTEAFF. The CDR3 DNA is TGCGCCAGCAGCCCTGGAGGGGGCGAAGGCACTGAAGCTTTCTTT.

The chain employs TRBV7-2 and TRBJ1-1; tentatively, D is TRBD1 (5 bases). Per the germline V gene, CDR1 is SGHTA and CDR2 is FQGNSA. V lost 4 bases and J 6 bases, leaving 24 bases between the germline ends. This CDR3 contains 17 residues. The CDR3 loop reads CASSSTHPGSGLPEAFF. In DNA, the CDR3 is TGTGCCAGCAGCTCCACTCACCCGGGTTCGGGGCTACCTGAAGCTTTCTTT.

This chain uses TRBV28 with TRBJ2-1, with D maybe TRBD2 (5 bases). The length of the CDR3 is 15 residues. The germline gives CDR1 MDHEN, CDR2 SYDVKM. The V end was cut by 1 base, the J end by 5 bases, with 12 bases between. CDR3 DNA: TGTGCCAGCAGTTTATCAGGACTGTCTCACAATGAGCAGTTCTTC. It specifies CASSLSGLSHNEQFF.

J is TRBJ1-1 and V is TRBV20-1, with a weak D call TRBD1 (5 bases). V shed 3 bases and J shed 0 bases, with 11 bases lying between them. The CDR3 covers 14 residues. CDR1 DFQATT and CDR2 SNEGSKA come from the germline V gene (reference sequence). The CDR3 is CSARGQRMNTEAFF. The CDR3 DNA reads as TGCAGTGCTAGGGGGCAAAGGATGAACACTGAAGCTTTCTTT.